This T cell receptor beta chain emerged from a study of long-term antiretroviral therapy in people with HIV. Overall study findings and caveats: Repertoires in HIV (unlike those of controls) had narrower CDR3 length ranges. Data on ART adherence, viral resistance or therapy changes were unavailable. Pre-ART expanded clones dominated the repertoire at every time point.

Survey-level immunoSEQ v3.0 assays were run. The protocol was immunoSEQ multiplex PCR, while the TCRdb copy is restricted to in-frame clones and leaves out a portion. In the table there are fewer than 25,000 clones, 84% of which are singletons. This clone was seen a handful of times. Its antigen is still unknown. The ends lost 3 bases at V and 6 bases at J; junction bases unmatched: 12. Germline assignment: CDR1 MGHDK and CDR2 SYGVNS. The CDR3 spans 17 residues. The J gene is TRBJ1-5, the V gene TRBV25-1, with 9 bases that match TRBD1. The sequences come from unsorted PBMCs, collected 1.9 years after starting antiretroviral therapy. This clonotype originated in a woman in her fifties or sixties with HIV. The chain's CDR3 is CASSEGQGSLTSQPQHF. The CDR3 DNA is TGTGCCAGCAGTGAGGGACAGGGATCCCTTACTTCTCAGCCCCAGCATTTT.